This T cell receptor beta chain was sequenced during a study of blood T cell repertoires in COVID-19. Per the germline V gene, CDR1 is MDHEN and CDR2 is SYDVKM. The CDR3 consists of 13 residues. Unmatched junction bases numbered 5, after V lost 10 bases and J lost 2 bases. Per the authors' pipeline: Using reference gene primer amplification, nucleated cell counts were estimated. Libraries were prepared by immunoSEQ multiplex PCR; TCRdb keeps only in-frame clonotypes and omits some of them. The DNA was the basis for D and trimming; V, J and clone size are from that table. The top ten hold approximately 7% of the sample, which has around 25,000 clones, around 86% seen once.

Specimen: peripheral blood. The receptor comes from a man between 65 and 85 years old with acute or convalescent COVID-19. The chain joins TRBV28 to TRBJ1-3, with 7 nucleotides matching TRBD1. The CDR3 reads CATNRGPGNTIYF. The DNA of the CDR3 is TGTGCCACCAACAGGGGCCCTGGAAACACCATATATTTT.